The source of this TCR beta chain is a study of T cells in Graves' hyperthyroidism and ophthalmopathy. Study-level results: Within blood appeared most thyroid clonotypes that had expanded above 0.001.

Amplified TCR beta CDR3 regions derived from RNA transcripts. The HTBI set primed first-round TCR CDR3 RT-PCR. TCRdb independently ran MiXCR on the multiplex PCR reads; one entry per CDR3 protein. The table includes hundreds of thousands of distinct CDR3 sequences, roughly 20% detected once. This clonotype occurred many times. Its antigen is still unknown. The cohort's ophthalmopathy patients, a group with duration under 3 months, had a Clinical Activity Score of at least 3 and a NOSPECS grade of at least 4. The TCR originated in a man aged 25-45 years with Graves' ophthalmopathy. Sample: blood.

Here the CDR3 reads CSARVDTDTQYF. The CDR3 region has the DNA TGCAGTGCGCGGGTTGATACAGATACGCAGTATTTT. The chain has TRBV20-1 and TRBJ2-3, with a possible D match to TRBD2 (5 bases). The CDR3 totals 12 residues. Germline-derived CDR1 and CDR2 are DFQATT and SNEGSKA (reference sequence). Trimming removed 6 bases at V and 3 bases at J, with 10 bases between.